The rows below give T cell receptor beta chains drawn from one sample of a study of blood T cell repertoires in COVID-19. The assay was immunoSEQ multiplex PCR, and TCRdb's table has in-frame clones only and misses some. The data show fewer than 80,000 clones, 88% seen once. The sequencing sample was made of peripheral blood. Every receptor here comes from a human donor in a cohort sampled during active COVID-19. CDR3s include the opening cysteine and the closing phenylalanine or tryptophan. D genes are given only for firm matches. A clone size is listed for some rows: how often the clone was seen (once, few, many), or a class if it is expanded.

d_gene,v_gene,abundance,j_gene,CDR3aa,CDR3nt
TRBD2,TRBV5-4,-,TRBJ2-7,CASSLAGGTYYEQYF,TGTGCCAGCAGCTTGGCGGGAGGAACATACTACGAGCAGTACTTC
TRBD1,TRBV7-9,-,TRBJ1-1,CASSQDFGQGHTEAFF,TGTGCCAGCAGCCAAGACTTCGGACAGGGGCACACTGAAGCTTTCTTT
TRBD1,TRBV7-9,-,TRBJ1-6,CASSYDRGNSPLHF,TGTGCCAGCAGCTACGACAGGGGAAATTCACCCCTCCACTTT
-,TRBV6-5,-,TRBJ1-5,CATNNGEWGQPQHF,TGTGCCACTAATAACGGGGAATGGGGTCAGCCCCAGCATTTT
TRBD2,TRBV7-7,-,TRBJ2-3,CASSSTSGGSGTQYF,TGTGCTAGCAGCTCGACTAGCGGGGGGTCTGGTACGCAGTATTTT
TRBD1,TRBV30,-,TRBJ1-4,CACKGGNEKLFF,TGTGCCTGCAAAGGGGGCAATGAAAAACTGTTTTTT
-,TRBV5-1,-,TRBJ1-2,CARETEMTYGYTF,TGCGCCAGGGAGACAGAGATGACCTATGGCTACACCTTC
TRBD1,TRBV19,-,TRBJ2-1,CASSITGVSYNEQFF,TGTGCCAGTAGTATAACAGGGGTATCCTACAATGAGCAGTTCTTC
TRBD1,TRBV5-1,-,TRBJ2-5,CASSLKSGGVETQYF,TGCGCCAGCAGCTTGAAGTCAGGGGGTGTGGAGACCCAGTACTTC
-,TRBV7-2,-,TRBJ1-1,CASSLKGGQNTEAFF,TGTGCCAGCAGCTTAAAGGGCGGACAGAACACTGAAGCTTTCTTT
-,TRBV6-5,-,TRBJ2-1,CASSYSILAEQFF,TGTGCCAGCAGTTACTCGATTCTAGCGGAGCAGTTCTTC
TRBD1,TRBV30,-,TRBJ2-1,CAWSPDRGFTYNEQFF,TGTGCCTGGAGTCCCGACAGGGGATTCACCTACAATGAGCAGTTCTTC
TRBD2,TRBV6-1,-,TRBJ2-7,CASSEERREVHEQYF,TGTGCCAGCAGTGAAGAACGGCGGGAGGTCCACGAGCAGTACTTC
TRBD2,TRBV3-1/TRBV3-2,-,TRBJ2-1,CASSQSSGGAFEQFF,TGTGCCAGCAGCCAATCCAGCGGGGGGGCCTTTGAGCAGTTCTTC
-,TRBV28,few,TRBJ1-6,CASSTAPGHRNSPLHF,TGTGCCAGCAGTACAGCTCCGGGACACCGTAATTCACCCCTCCACTTT
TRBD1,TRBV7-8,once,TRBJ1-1,CASSFFEVTGANTEAFF,TGTGCCAGCAGCTTCTTCGAGGTGACAGGGGCGAACACTGAAGCTTTCTTT
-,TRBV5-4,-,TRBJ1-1,CASSLSSTSGEAFF,TGTGCCAGCAGCTTGAGTTCTACCTCAGGAGAAGCTTTCTTT
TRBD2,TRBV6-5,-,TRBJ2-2,CASSYRRDYNTGELFF,TGTGCCAGCAGTTACCGCCGGGACTACAACACCGGGGAGCTGTTTTTT
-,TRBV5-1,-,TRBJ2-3,CASSLAVGGIRDTQYF,TGCGCCAGCAGCTTGGCCGTCGGAGGGATCAGAGATACGCAGTATTTT
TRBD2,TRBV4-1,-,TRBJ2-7,CASSPSGGLAGLEQYF,TGCGCCAGCAGCCCAAGTGGGGGACTAGCGGGGCTCGAGCAGTACTTC
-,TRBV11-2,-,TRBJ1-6,CASSPWTFSPLHF,TGTGCCAGCAGTCCCTGGACTTTTTCACCCCTCCACTTT
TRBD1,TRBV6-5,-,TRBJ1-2,CASNDRGRVGGYTF,TGTGCCAGCAACGACAGGGGGCGCGTGGGTGGCTACACCTTC
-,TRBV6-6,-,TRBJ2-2,CASSYVPSAGGELFF,TGTGCCAGCAGTTACGTGCCTAGCGCAGGCGGGGAGCTGTTTTTT
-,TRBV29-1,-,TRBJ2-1,CTGEENEQFF,TGCACCGGCGAGGAGAATGAGCAGTTCTTC
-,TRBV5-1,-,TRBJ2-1,CASSLGGSASSYNEQFF,TGCGCCAGCAGCTTGGGCGGGTCCGCTAGCTCCTACAATGAGCAGTTCTTC
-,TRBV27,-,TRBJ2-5,CASSSRAKTQYF,TGTGCCAGCAGTTCTAGAGCAAAGACCCAGTACTTC
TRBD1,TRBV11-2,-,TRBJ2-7,CASSLGTGGSYEQYF,TGTGCCAGCAGCTTAGGGACAGGGGGCTCCTACGAGCAGTACTTC
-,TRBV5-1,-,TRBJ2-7,CASSSSSPGVYEQYF,TGCGCCAGCAGCTCTTCGAGCCCGGGGGTATACGAGCAGTACTTC
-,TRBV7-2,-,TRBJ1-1,CASSLAMNTEAFF,TGTGCCAGCAGCTTAGCCATGAACACTGAAGCTTTCTTT
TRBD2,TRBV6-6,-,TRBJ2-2,CASSYNPGGLYGELFF,TGTGCCAGCAGTTACAATCCGGGGGGGCTATACGGGGAGCTGTTTTTT
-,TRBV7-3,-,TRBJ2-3,CASSRGQGADTQYF,TGTGCCAGCAGCCGGGGTCAAGGCGCAGATACGCAGTATTTT
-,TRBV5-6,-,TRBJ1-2,CASSLGTVYGYTF,TGTGCCAGCAGCTTGGGGACAGTTTATGGCTACACCTTC
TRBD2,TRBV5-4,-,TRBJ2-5,CASSGTSGPLETQYF,TGTGCCAGCAGCGGGACTAGCGGACCGTTGGAGACCCAGTACTTC
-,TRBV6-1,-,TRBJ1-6,CASSELGQVENNSPLHF,TGTGCCAGCAGTGAACTGGGGCAGGTTGAGAATAATTCACCCCTCCACTTT
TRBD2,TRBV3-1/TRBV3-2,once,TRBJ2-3,CASSRLAGGRSDTQYF,TGTGCCAGCAGTCGTCTAGCGGGGGGACGTTCGGATACGCAGTATTTT
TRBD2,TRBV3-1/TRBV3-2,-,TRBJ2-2,CASSQDPLAGHTGELFF,TGTGCCAGCAGCCAAGATCCACTAGCGGGACACACCGGGGAGCTGTTTTTT
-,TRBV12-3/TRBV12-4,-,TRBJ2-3,CASSTPGRDTQYF,TGTGCCAGCAGCACTCCGGGTAGAGATACGCAGTATTTT
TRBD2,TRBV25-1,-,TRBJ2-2,CATGLAGVSTGELFF,TGTGCGACGGGACTAGCAGGCGTGAGCACCGGGGAGCTGTTTTTT
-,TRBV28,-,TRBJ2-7,CASSLRNREHEQYF,TGTGCCAGCAGTTTACGGAACAGGGAGCACGAGCAGTACTTC
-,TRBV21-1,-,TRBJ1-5,CASSNSLTAVRQPQHF,TGTGCCAGCAGCAACTCACTGACTGCCGTCAGACAGCCCCAGCATTTT
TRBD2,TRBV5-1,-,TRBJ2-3,CASSAGGGSSTDTQYF,TGCGCCAGCAGCGCGGGCGGGGGGTCTAGCACAGATACGCAGTATTTT
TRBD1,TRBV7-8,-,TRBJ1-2,CASSFTTGEDGYTF,TGTGCCAGCAGCTTTACGACAGGGGAGGATGGCTACACCTTC
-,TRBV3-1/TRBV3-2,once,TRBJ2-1,CASGSTSGPYNEQFF,TGTGCCAGCGGATCGACATCAGGGCCTTACAATGAGCAGTTCTTC
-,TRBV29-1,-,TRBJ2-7,CSVVPGDTYEQYF,TGCAGCGTTGTTCCAGGGGACACCTACGAGCAGTACTTC
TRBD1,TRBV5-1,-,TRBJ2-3,CASSLEDRATDTQYF,TGCGCCAGCAGCTTGGAGGACAGGGCAACAGATACGCAGTATTTT
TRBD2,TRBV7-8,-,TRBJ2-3,CASRNNQREADTQYF,TGTGCCAGCAGAAATAATCAGCGGGAGGCAGATACGCAGTATTTT
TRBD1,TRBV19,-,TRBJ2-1,CASSLRQGVDEQFF,TGTGCCAGTAGTCTGAGACAGGGGGTTGATGAGCAGTTCTTC
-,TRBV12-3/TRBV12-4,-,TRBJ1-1,CASSTGGTTEAFF,TGTGCCAGCAGTACCGGAGGAACCACTGAAGCTTTCTTT
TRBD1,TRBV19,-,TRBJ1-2,CASKDRTGAVGGYTF,TGTGCCAGTAAGGACCGGACAGGGGCCGTGGGGGGCTACACCTTC
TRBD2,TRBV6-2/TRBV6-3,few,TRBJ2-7,CASSYGRGVMGGYSYEQYF,TGTGCCAGCAGTTACGGCCGGGGTGTGATGGGAGGGTACTCCTACGAGCAGTACTTC
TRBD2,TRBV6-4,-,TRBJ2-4,CASSEAGGNIQYF,TGTGCCAGCAGTGAAGCGGGGGGGAACATTCAGTACTTC
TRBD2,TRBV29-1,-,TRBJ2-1,CSARSGRASNEQFF,TGCAGCGCCAGAAGCGGGAGGGCCTCCAATGAGCAGTTCTTC
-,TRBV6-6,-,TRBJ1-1,CASSYGTINTEAFF,TGTGCCAGCAGTTACGGGACTATAAACACTGAAGCTTTCTTT